Listed below are T cell receptor beta chains from one sample, sequenced in a study of T cells in Graves' hyperthyroidism and ophthalmopathy. One entry per CDR3 protein, called by TCRdb with MiXCR from the multiplex PCR reads. Of under 300,000 distinct CDR3 sequences in the sample, roughly 15% were seen once. Sequences were obtained from blood. The receptors derive from a woman between 40 and 55 years old with Graves' hyperthyroidism that later progressed to Graves' ophthalmopathy. The CDR3 runs from the conserved cysteine through the conserved F or W. The D gene is left open where the match is weak. Clone size is stated in some rows and not others, as once, few, many or a class when expanded.

clone_size d_call j_call v_call cdr3_aa cdr3_nt
many TRBD1 TRBJ2-7 TRBV11-2 CASSRNRGRGFYEQYF TGTGCCAGCAGCAGAAACAGGGGGAGAGGTTTCTACGAGCAGTACTTC
many NA TRBJ1-5 TRBV6-1 CASSPPNPRGSNQPQHF TGTGCCAGCAGTCCCCCTAACCCACGGGGAAGCAATCAGCCCCAGCATTTT
many NA TRBJ2-5 TRBV30 CAWSNSQNQETQYF TGTGCCTGGTCCAACTCGCAGAACCAAGAGACCCAGTACTTC
NA NA TRBJ2-1 TRBV4-1 CASSQVTPRANEQFF TGCGCCAGCAGCCAAGTAACGCCCAGGGCGAATGAGCAGTTCTTC
many TRBD1 TRBJ2-2 TRBV11-2 CASSFKTGGFDTGELFF TGTGCCAGCAGCTTTAAAACAGGGGGCTTTGACACCGGGGAGCTGTTTTTT
many NA TRBJ2-7 TRBV28 CASTFGSPYEQYF NA
many TRBD2 TRBJ2-3 TRBV20-1 CSARPGLAGWTDTQYF TGCAGTGCTAGACCCGGACTAGCGGGATGGACAGATACGCAGTATTTT
many TRBD2 TRBJ2-1 TRBV10-3 CAISDRAGTSGFDEQFF TGTGCCATCAGTGATAGGGCGGGGACTAGCGGGTTCGATGAGCAGTTCTTC
many TRBD2 TRBJ2-1 TRBV6-1 CASSKTSGIGNEQFF TGTGCCAGCAGCAAGACTAGCGGGATCGGCAATGAGCAGTTCTTC
NA TRBD1 TRBJ2-1 TRBV19 CASSRGTGWGNEQFF TGTGCCAGTAGTCGAGGGACAGGGTGGGGCAATGAGCAGTTCTTC
many NA TRBJ2-5 TRBV20-1 CSASGPRGETQYF TGCAGTGCTAGTGGTCCCCGAGGGGAGACCCAGTACTTC
many NA TRBJ1-1 TRBV3-1 CASSQGGWTEAFF TGTGCCAGCAGCCAGGGCGGGTGGACTGAAGCTTTCTTT
many TRBD2 TRBJ2-1 TRBV27 CASSFAGVNEQFF TGTGCCAGCAGTTTTGCGGGAGTAAATGAGCAGTTCTTC
few TRBD1 TRBJ2-1 TRBV9 CASTLWTGQDYEQFF TGTGCCAGCACCCTCTGGACAGGGCAGGACTATGAGCAGTTCTTC
many NA TRBJ2-2 TRBV11-2 CASSLNSVQLFF TGTGCCAGCAGCTTAAACTCTGTGCAGCTGTTTTTT
many NA TRBJ2-7 TRBV20-1 CSAIPVADPYEQYF TGCAGTGCTATCCCCGTGGCGGATCCCTACGAGCAGTACTTC
many NA TRBJ1-3 TRBV12-3/TRBV12-4 CASSLNGPSGNTIYF TGTGCCAGCAGTTTAAACGGACCATCTGGAAACACCATATATTTT
few NA TRBJ1-2 TRBV4-1 CASSQGPRENYGYTF TGCGCCAGCAGCCAAGGGCCGCGAGAAAACTATGGCTACACCTTC
few NA TRBJ1-1 TRBV5-5 CASSLVWGGGTEAFF TGTGCCAGCAGCTTGGTTTGGGGAGGAGGTACTGAAGCTTTCTTT
NA NA TRBJ2-1 TRBV30 CAFSPEEGLQDNEQFF TGTGCCTTTTCCCCCGAGGAGGGGCTACAAGACAATGAGCAGTTCTTC
few TRBD2 TRBJ2-3 TRBV9 CASSSPPSGSTDTQYF TGTGCCAGCAGCTCCCCCCCTAGCGGGAGCACAGATACGCAGTATTTT
many NA TRBJ2-2 TRBV27 CASSPNLPYTGELFF TGTGCCAGCAGTCCCAACCTACCTTACACCGGGGAGCTGTTTTTT
few NA TRBJ1-4 TRBV5-5 CASSLGEGWDEKLFF TGTGCCAGCAGCTTGGGAGAGGGTTGGGATGAAAAACTGTTTTTT
many TRBD1 TRBJ1-5 TRBV10-2 CASSRQGITQHF TGCGCCAGCAGTAGACAGGGGATAACCCAGCATTTT
many NA TRBJ1-1 TRBV19 CAIFGRTEAFF TGTGCCATTTTCGGAAGGACTGAAGCTTTCTTT
NA NA TRBJ2-5 TRBV6-5 CASSLPRFQETQYF TGTGCCAGCAGCCTTCCTAGGTTCCAAGAGACCCAGTACTTC
few NA TRBJ1-6 TRBV5-1 CASSLGRENSPLHF TGCGCCAGCAGCTTGGGCAGGGAAAATTCACCCCTCCACTTT
NA TRBD2 TRBJ2-7 TRBV5-5 CASSDGLTGGPFQLSYEQYF TGTGCCAGCAGCGATGGACTAACGGGAGGGCCCTTCCAATTGTCCTACGAGCAGTACTTC
few NA TRBJ2-7 TRBV9 CASSANEAHYEQYF TGTGCCAGCAGCGCCAACGAGGCCCACTACGAGCAGTACTTC
many NA TRBJ2-3 TRBV11-2 CASSLGVGTDTQYF TGTGCCAGCAGCTTAGGCGTAGGCACAGATACGCAGTATTTT
NA NA TRBJ2-7 TRBV5-1 CASSLEKPGYEQYF TGCGCCAGCAGCTTGGAGAAACCGGGTTACGAGCAGTACTTC
many TRBD2 TRBJ2-1 TRBV7-8 CASARAPGGEQFF TGTGCCAGCGCCCGGGCCCCGGGGGGTGAGCAGTTCTTC